These 4 T cell receptor beta chains share one sample of origin, sequenced in a study of blood T cell repertoires in COVID-19. TCRdb's copy holds only in-frame clones and misses some; the assay was immunoSEQ multiplex PCR. This sample has about 220,000 clones; around 86% occur once, and the top ten carry about 5.6%. Sequencing was done on a sample of peripheral blood. The receptors derive from a woman aged 70-85 years with COVID-19, enrolled during active disease.

The CDR3 DNA reads TGTGCCACCAGTGATTTCCCGAGACTAGGAGCCAATACGCAGTATTTT. Amino acid sequence: CATSDFPRLGANTQYF. The chain carries TRBV24-1 and TRBJ2-3; D possibly corresponds to TRBD2 (6 bases). Trimming took 1 base from V and 7 from J, leaving 17 bases between them. The CDR3 is 16 residues long. Germline V gene sequence: CDR1 KGHDR, CDR2 SFDVKD.

This clone was seen only once. The J gene is TRBJ1-2, the V gene TRBV28; weak D call: TRBD1 (6 bases). This CDR3 has 16 amino acids. Trimming removed 6 bases from V and 8 bases from J, with 25 bases in between. Germline V gives CDR1 MDHEN, CDR2 SYDVKM. The CDR3 protein is CASSPWIDGGHWGYTF. CDR3 DNA: TGTGCCAGCAGCCCTTGGATCGATGGGGGACACTGGGGCTACACCTTC.

The chain links TRBV10-2 to TRBJ2-5, with a possible D match to TRBD2 (5 bases). Germline CDR1 and CDR2: WSHSY and SAAADI. This CDR3 has 12 residues. V was trimmed by 8 bases and J by 7 bases, leaving 14 bases between them. CDR3 region: CASEEGLGTQYF. Written as DNA, the CDR3 is TGCGCCAGCGAAGAGGGCCTGGGGACCCAGTACTTC.

The V gene is TRBV28, the J gene TRBJ1-3; TRBD1 might be the D (6 bases). This CDR3 has 17 amino acids. Germline V gives CDR1 MDHEN, CDR2 SYDVKM. Between the trimmed V and J ends, which lost 5 bases and 8 bases, there was a span of 25 bases. Here the CDR3 DNA reads TGTGCCAGCAGTCCAACGACGGGGATGGGGGCTGGTGACACCATATATTTT. Translated, it gives CASSPTTGMGAGDTIYF.